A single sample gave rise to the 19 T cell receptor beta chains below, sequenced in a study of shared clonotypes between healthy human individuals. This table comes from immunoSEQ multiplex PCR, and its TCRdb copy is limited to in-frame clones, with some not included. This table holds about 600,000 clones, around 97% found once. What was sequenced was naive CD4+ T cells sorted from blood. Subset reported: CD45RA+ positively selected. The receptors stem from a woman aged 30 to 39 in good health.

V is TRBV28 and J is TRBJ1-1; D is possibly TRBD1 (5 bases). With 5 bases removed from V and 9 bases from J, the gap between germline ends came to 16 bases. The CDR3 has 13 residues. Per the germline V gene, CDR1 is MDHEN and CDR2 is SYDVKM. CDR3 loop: CASSNRDPDQAFF. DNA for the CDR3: TGTGCCAGCAGTAATAGGGACCCGGACCAAGCTTTCTTT.

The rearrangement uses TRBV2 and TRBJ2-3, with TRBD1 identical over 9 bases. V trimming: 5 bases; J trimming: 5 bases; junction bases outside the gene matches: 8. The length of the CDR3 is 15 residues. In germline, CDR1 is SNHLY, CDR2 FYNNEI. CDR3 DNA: TGTGCCAGCAGTTCACAGGGGGCAGGGGGAGATACGCAGTATTTT. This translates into CASSSQGAGGDTQYF.

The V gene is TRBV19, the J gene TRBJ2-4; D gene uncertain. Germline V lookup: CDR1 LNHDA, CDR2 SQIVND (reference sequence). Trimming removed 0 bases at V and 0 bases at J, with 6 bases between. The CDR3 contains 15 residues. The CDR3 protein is CASSIDRAAKNIQYF. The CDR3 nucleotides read TGTGCCAGTAGTATAGATCGGGCAGCCAAAAACATTCAGTACTTC.

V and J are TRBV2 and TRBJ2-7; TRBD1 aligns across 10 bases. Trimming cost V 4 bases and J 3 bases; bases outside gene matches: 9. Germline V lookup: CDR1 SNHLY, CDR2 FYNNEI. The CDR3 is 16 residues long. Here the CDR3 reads CASSGEGTGVFYEQYF. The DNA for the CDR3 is TGTGCCAGCAGTGGGGAGGGGACAGGGGTCTTCTACGAGCAGTACTTC.

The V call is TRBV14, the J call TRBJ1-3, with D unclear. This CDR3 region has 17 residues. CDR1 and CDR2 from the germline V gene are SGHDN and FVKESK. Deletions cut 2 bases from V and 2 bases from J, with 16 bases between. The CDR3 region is CASSQIGTLLTGNTIYF. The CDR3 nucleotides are TGTGCCAGCAGCCAAATAGGTACTCTTCTGACTGGAAACACCATATATTTT.

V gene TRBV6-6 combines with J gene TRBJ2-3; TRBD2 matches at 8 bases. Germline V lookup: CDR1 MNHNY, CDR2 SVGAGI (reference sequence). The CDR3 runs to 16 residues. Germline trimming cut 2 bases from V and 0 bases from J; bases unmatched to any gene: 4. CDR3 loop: CASSYGSGASTDTQYF. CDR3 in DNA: TGTGCCAGCAGTTACGGTAGCGGGGCAAGCACAGATACGCAGTATTTT.

The CDR3 DNA is TGTGCCAGCAGTCTCGGGAGTGCGATCACCGGGGAGCTGTTTTTT. Protein: CASSLGSAITGELFF. This chain joins TRBV28 and TRBJ2-2, with a tentative D call TRBD2 (6 bases). The CDR3 loop spans 15 amino acids. The germline V gene encodes CDR1 MDHEN and CDR2 SYDVKM. V was shortened by 5 bases and J by 4 bases, with 14 bases between the two germline ends.

For the CDR3, the DNA is TGCAGTGCTAGAACTAATGAAAAACTGTTTTTT. Amino acid sequence: CSARTNEKLFF. The chain employs TRBV20-1 and TRBJ1-4; D is uncertain. This CDR3 has 11 residues. CDR1 DFQATT and CDR2 SNEGSKA come from the germline V gene (reference sequence). The ends were cut back, 2 bases at V and 2 bases at J, with 0 bases in the middle.

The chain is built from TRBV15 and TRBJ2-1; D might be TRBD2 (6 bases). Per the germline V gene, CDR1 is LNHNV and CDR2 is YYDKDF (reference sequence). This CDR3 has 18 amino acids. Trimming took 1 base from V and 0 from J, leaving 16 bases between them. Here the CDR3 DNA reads TGTGCCACCAGCAGAGGGGGGGTCGGGCCTAGCTCCTACAATGAGCAGTTCTTC. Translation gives CATSRGGVGPSSYNEQFF.

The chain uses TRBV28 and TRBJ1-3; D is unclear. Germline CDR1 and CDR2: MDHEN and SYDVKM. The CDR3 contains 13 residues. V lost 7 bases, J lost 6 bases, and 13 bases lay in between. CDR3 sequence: CASKVPVLNTIYF. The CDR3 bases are TGTGCCAGCAAGGTTCCCGTGCTAAACACCATATATTTT.

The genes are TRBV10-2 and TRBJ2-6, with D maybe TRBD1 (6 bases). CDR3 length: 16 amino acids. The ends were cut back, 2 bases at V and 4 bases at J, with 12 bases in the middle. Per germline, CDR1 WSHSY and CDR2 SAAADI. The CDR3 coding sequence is TGCGCCAGCAGTGAGACAGGGCTACGAGGGGCCAACGTCCTGACTTTC. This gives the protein CASSETGLRGANVLTF.

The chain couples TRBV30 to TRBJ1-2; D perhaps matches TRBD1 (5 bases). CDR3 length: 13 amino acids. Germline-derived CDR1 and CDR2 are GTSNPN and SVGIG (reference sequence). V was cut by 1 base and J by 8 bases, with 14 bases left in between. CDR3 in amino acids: CAWSGQGRGGYTF. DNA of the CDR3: TGTGCCTGGAGTGGGCAGGGAAGAGGCGGCTACACCTTC.

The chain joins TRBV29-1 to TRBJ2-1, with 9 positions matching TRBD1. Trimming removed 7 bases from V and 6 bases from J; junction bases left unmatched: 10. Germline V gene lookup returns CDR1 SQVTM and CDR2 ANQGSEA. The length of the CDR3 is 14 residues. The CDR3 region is CSAKTGGPINEQFF. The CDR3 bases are TGCAGCGCGAAGACAGGGGGTCCCATCAATGAGCAGTTCTTC.

The CDR3 loop is CASSLIRGSNQPQHF. Here the CDR3 DNA reads TGTGCCAGCAGCCTCATTCGAGGCAGCAATCAGCCCCAGCATTTT. This chain joins TRBV28 and TRBJ1-5; D gene unclear. The CDR3 runs 15 residues. Germline-derived CDR1 and CDR2 are MDHEN and SYDVKM. V lost 6 bases and J lost 1, with 13 bases in between.

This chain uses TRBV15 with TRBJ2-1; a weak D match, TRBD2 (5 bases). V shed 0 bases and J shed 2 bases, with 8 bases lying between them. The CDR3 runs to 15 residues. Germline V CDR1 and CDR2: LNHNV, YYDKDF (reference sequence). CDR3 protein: CATSRDRGTYNEQFF. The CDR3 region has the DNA TGTGCCACCAGCAGAGACCGGGGAACCTACAATGAGCAGTTCTTC.

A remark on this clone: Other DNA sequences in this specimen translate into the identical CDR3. The CDR3 spells CASSPSMNTEAFF. CDR3 bases: TGTGCCAGCTCACCGTCCATGAACACTGAAGCTTTCTTT. V gene TRBV18 combines with J gene TRBJ1-1; D not resolved. V was shortened by 3 bases and J by 0 bases, with 5 bases between the two germline ends. CDR3 length: 13 residues. Looked up from germline, CDR1 is KGHSH and CDR2 is LQKENI.

The CDR3 sequence: CASNSGTAGYNEKLFF. As DNA, the CDR3 is TGTGCCAGCAATAGTGGGACAGCCGGCTATAATGAAAAACTGTTTTTT. The V call is TRBV28, the J call TRBJ1-4; 7 bases line up with TRBD1. The CDR3 totals 16 residues. Germline V gene data show CDR1 as MDHEN and CDR2 as SYDVKM. Losses at the gene ends were 7 bases for V and 4 bases for J; bases not matched to a gene: 12. Supplemented by reference TRBV28 and TRBJ1-4, the full variable domain reads DVKVTQSSRYLVKRTGEKVFLECVQDMDHENMFWYRQDPGLGLRLIYFSYDVKMKEKGDIPEGYSVSREKKERFSLILESASTNQTSMYLCASNSGTAGYNEKLFFGSGTQLSVL.

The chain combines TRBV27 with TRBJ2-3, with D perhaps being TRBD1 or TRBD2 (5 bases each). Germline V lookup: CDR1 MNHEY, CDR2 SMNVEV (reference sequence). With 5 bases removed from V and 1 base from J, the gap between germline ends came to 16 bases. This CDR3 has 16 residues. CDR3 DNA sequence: TGTGCCAGCAGTCCCTTTGGGGGTAGCGGCACAGATACGCAGTATTTT. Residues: CASSPFGGSGTDTQYF.

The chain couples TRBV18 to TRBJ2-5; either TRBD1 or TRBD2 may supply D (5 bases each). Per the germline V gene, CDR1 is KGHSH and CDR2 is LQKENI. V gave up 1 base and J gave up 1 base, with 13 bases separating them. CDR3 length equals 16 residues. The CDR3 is CASSPLVRAGQETQYF. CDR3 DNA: TGTGCCAGCTCACCACTCGTCAGGGCGGGCCAAGAGACCCAGTACTTC.